This entry describes one TCR beta chain. Its cognate antigen is unknown. The sample originates from a study of T-cell memory formation after mild COVID-19. Study conclusions and caveats: The study found contracting CD4+ clones mainly in CM and EM and contracting CD8+ clones in EMRA.

TCRdb re-derived calls from the 5' RACE reads in MiXCR, one entry per CDR3 protein. The top ten clones hold approximately 8.4% of a sample with fewer than 550,000 distinct CDR3 sequences, around 20% of them seen once. The J segment lost 3 bases and the V segment lost 6 bases, leaving 11 bases of the junction unmatched. The CDR3 length is 17 residues. Germline-derived CDR1 and CDR2 are MNHEY and SVGAGI. The chain joins TRBV6-5 to TRBJ1-5, with 10 bases aligning to TRBD1. Sequenced: PBMCs or a T cell subset sorted from them (not recorded which). This TCR came from an adult woman who had mild COVID-19 (a few samples of this study predate the infection). Cell type and time point are not known. The CDR3, as DNA: TGTGCCAGCAGCCGCGAGTATGGGACAGGGGTCAATCAGCCCCAGCATTTT. This codes for CASSREYGTGVNQPQHF.